The clone carrying this T cell receptor (beta chain) was detected only a few times. What it binds is unknown. Each cDNA held unique molecular identifiers, and template switching gave it a universal primer site. TCRdb re-analysed the 5' RACE reads in MiXCR, keeping a single row per CDR3 protein. The sample lists around 550,000 distinct CDR3 sequences; about 15% were seen once. The data belong to a study of identical twins. Notes on the study in general: Twins shared beta out-of-frame sequences in excess, but this excess was weaker. A partial confounding effect on zero-insertion analyses could come from invariant MAIT and iNKT cells.

The V end lost 4 bases, the J end lost 4 bases, and 13 bases lay between the germline ends. The CDR3 consists of 14 residues. Per germline, CDR1 MDHEN and CDR2 SYDVKM. The same sample was also studied in work on yellow fever vaccine responses in identical twins. That study reports: Reportedly, the response of twins' T cells to the vaccine seemed partly convergent, partly personalized.

The genes are TRBV28 and TRBJ1-2, with D perhaps matching TRBD1 (5 bases). The sample was CD4+ T cells sorted from blood. This receptor was obtained from a woman aged 18-29 years in good health. CDR3 sequence: CASSSRVLGYGYTF. For the CDR3, the DNA is TGTGCCAGCAGTTCCAGGGTTCTCGGCTATGGCTACACCTTC.